The clone carrying this T cell receptor (beta chain) was seen at least ten times. As yet, its antigen is unknown. Treatment indicated: randomized to nivolumab then ipilimumab (arm A) or the reverse (arm B). No patient had prior DNA-damaging chemotherapy. Sequenced by immunoSEQ multiplex PCR; TCRdb stores in-frame clones only, minus some. The sample has some 40,000 clones; 30% to 35% are singletons. This sample stems from a study of sequential checkpoint blockade in melanoma. Study background: Maintenance nivolumab came after either treatment sequence. General study points: Mutational load did not correlate with tumor T-cell fraction or clonality. Rising tumor T-cell fraction and clonality meant about 30 times likelier benefit.

The germline V gene has CDR1 SGHNT and CDR2 YENEEA. This CDR3 region has 15 residues. The V gene lost 4 bases and the J gene lost 6 bases, with 19 bases spanning the gap. The receptor was derived from a human donor with melanoma. The input for sequencing was tumor tissue (inferred from file names), taken from a patient given nivolumab and ipilimumab in sequence. This chain connects TRBV11-3 to TRBJ2-7, with D possibly matching TRBD2 (5 bases). The CDR3 bases are TGTGCCAGCAGCTCATTCGGGAACAGTTTCCCCGAGCAGTACTTC. Encoded protein: CASSSFGNSFPEQYF.